This is a list of T cell receptor beta chains from one sample in a study of T cell repertoires in cytomegalovirus infection. TCRdb used MiXCR to reprocess the reads, holding one entry per CDR3 protein. The sample holds about 100,000 distinct CDR3 sequences, about 22% seen once. The sample taken for sequencing was CD8+ T cells from PBMCs. The receptors shown here come from a human donor in good health (CMV status not recorded). Some clones in this sample may be carry-over from other donors' samples. Both conserved end residues are part of each CDR3. The D gene is left open where the match is weak. For some rows the clone size is stated as once, few or many, or as a class when expanded; others skip it.

D gene	clone size	V gene	J gene	CDR3 protein	CDR3 DNA
-	many	TRBV7-8	TRBJ2-3	CASSLDTLRAGTDTQYF	TGTGCCAGCAGCTTAGATACATTGCGGGCGGGCACAGATACGCAGTATTTT
TRBD1	-	TRBV6-6	TRBJ1-1	CASSYSPGGNTEAFF	TGTGCCAGCAGTTACTCCCCAGGGGGCAACACTGAAGCTTTCTTT
-	-	TRBV6-1	TRBJ2-7	CASSMDRLREQYF	TGTGCCAGCAGCATGGACCGGCTGCGCGAGCAGTACTTC
-	-	TRBV27	TRBJ2-5	CASSRGSSETQYF	TGTGCCAGCAGCCGAGGCTCTTCGGAGACCCAGTACTTC
-	few	TRBV4-3	TRBJ2-2	CASSQDFGWELFF	TGCGCCAGCAGCCAAGATTTCGGCTGGGAGCTGTTTTTT
-	many	TRBV19	TRBJ1-2	CASTPGNSNYGYTF	TGTGCCAGTACCCCAGGAAACAGTAACTATGGCTACACCTTC
-	-	TRBV29-1	TRBJ2-7	CSVEGFTGNEQYF	TGCAGCGTTGAAGGTTTCACAGGGAACGAGCAGTACTTC
-	many	TRBV12-3/TRBV12-4	TRBJ2-7	CASSLSGGFNEQYF	TGTGCCAGCAGCCTTTCGGGGGGCTTCAACGAGCAGTACTTC
TRBD2	-	TRBV4-3	TRBJ2-5	CASSQELAGVSAEETQYF	TGCGCCAGCAGCCAAGAGCTAGCGGGAGTATCCGCCGAAGAGACCCAGTACTTC
TRBD2	medium-sized	TRBV7-8	TRBJ2-1	CASSLVAGATNEQFF	TGTGCCAGCAGCTTAGTAGCGGGGGCTACTAATGAGCAGTTCTTC
-	-	TRBV14	TRBJ2-5	CASSQDRVNGRETQYF	TGTGCCAGCAGCCAAGACAGGGTTAATGGGCGAGAGACCCAGTACTTC
TRBD1	-	TRBV7-6	TRBJ2-2	CASSPISRTGKDTGELFF	TGTGCCAGCAGCCCCATATCGCGGACAGGGAAGGACACCGGGGAGCTGTTTTTT
TRBD1	many	TRBV28	TRBJ2-7	CASSSRTGGTYEQYF	TGTGCCAGCAGTTCCCGGACAGGGGGTACCTACGAGCAGTACTTC
-	few	TRBV7-9	TRBJ2-1	CASSLRLGPVDEQFF	TGTGCCAGCAGCCTCCGCCTGGGCCCGGTCGATGAGCAGTTCTTC
-	many	TRBV5-6	TRBJ2-7	CASSLEETRYEQYF	TGTGCCAGCAGCTTGGAAGAGACTCGCTACGAGCAGTACTTC
-	-	TRBV9	TRBJ2-1	CASSGRESSYNEQFF	TGTGCCAGCAGCGGGCGGGAAAGCTCCTACAATGAGCAGTTCTTC
TRBD2	-	TRBV29-1	TRBJ2-3	CSVEQLAADTQYF	TGCAGCGTTGAACAACTAGCGGCAGATACGCAGTATTTT
TRBD1	few	TRBV18	TRBJ1-1	CASSPSRGPTEAFF	TGTGCCAGCTCACCAAGCAGGGGGCCCACTGAAGCTTTCTTT
-	few	TRBV27	TRBJ1-1	CASSLWGGVDTEAFF	TGTGCCAGCAGTTTATGGGGGGGGGTGGACACTGAAGCTTTCTTT
-	few	TRBV20-1	TRBJ1-1	CSARALSTEAFF	TGCAGTGCTAGGGCATTGAGCACTGAAGCTTTCTTT
TRBD2	many	TRBV20-1	TRBJ2-7	CSAPPLERGNAYEQYF	TGCAGTGCCCCTCCCCTCGAGCGGGGGAATGCCTACGAGCAGTACTTC
TRBD1	-	TRBV15	TRBJ1-4	CATSMDRGPQKLFF	TGTGCCACCAGCATGGACAGGGGGCCTCAGAAACTGTTTTTT
-	few	TRBV9	TRBJ1-1	CASSPDGVSNTEAFF	TGTGCCAGCAGCCCCGACGGGGTCTCAAACACTGAAGCTTTCTTT
-	few	TRBV5-4	TRBJ1-1	CASSLTGAEAFF	TGTGCCAGCAGCTTGACGGGGGCTGAAGCTTTCTTT
TRBD2	few	TRBV6-2/TRBV6-3	TRBJ2-1	CASSYGETSGRGGNEQFF	TGTGCCAGCAGTTACGGGGAGACAAGCGGGAGGGGAGGCAATGAGCAGTTCTTC
-	few	TRBV6-5	TRBJ2-1	CASSYGAYNEQFF	TGTGCCAGCAGTTACGGAGCGTACAATGAGCAGTTCTTC
-	many	TRBV7-2	TRBJ2-2	CASSPDGAGVGTGELFF	TGTGCCAGCAGTCCAGACGGGGCGGGCGTCGGCACCGGGGAGCTGTTTTTT
-	-	TRBV6-1	TRBJ2-1	CASSGIVSFTGNEQFF	TGTGCCAGCAGTGGTATTGTTTCCTTTACTGGCAATGAGCAGTTCTTC
-	-	TRBV19	TRBJ1-6	CASSYQSNSPLHF	TGTGCCAGTAGTTATCAGTCCAATTCACCCCTCCACTTT
-	few	TRBV19	TRBJ2-2	CASSIERGLNTGELFF	TGTGCCAGTAGTATAGAGCGGGGCCTGAACACCGGGGAGCTGTTTTTT
-	-	TRBV20-1	TRBJ1-1	CSASYRNNTEAFF	TGCAGTGCTAGTTACAGGAATAACACTGAAGCTTTCTTT
-	-	TRBV5-1	TRBJ2-1	CASSPVQGGHEQFF	TGCGCCAGCAGCCCGGTCCAGGGCGGGCATGAGCAGTTCTTC
-	few	TRBV6-5	TRBJ2-7	CASSPPGGTYSYEQYF	TGTGCCAGCAGTCCTCCCGGAGGGACTTACTCCTACGAGCAGTACTTC
-	few	TRBV11-3	TRBJ2-2	CASSLDPPGASTGELFF	TGTGCCAGCAGCTTAGATCCGCCGGGGGCGAGCACCGGGGAGCTGTTTTTT
TRBD1	few	TRBV7-9	TRBJ1-4	CASSPLQGAPEKLFF	TGTGCCAGCAGCCCACTACAGGGGGCGCCTGAAAAACTGTTTTTT
-	-	TRBV20-1	TRBJ1-1	CSARGGNTEAFF	TGCAGTGCTAGAGGGGGGAACACTGAAGCTTTCTTT
-	many	TRBV28	TRBJ2-7	CASSPSWTRLSYEQYF	TGTGCCAGCAGTCCCTCATGGACACGGCTTTCCTACGAGCAGTACTTC
TRBD1	many	TRBV7-2	TRBJ2-7	CASSATGTGEQYF	TGTGCCAGCAGCGCCACCGGGACAGGCGAGCAGTACTTC
-	-	TRBV12-3/TRBV12-4	TRBJ1-5	CASSLVGGDQPQHF	TGTGCCAGCAGTTTAGTGGGGGGCGATCAGCCCCAGCATTTT